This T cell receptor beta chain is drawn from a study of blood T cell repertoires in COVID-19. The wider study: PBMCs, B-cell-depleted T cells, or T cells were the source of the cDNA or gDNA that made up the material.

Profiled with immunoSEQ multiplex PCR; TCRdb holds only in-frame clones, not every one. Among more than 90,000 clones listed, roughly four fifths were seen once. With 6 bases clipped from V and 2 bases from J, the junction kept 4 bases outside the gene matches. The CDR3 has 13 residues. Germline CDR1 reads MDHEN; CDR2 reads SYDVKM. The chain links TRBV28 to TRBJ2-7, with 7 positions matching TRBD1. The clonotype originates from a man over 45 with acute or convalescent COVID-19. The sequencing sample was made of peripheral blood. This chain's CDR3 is CASRLDRAYEQYF. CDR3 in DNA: TGTGCCAGCAGGCTTGACAGGGCCTACGAGCAGTACTTC.